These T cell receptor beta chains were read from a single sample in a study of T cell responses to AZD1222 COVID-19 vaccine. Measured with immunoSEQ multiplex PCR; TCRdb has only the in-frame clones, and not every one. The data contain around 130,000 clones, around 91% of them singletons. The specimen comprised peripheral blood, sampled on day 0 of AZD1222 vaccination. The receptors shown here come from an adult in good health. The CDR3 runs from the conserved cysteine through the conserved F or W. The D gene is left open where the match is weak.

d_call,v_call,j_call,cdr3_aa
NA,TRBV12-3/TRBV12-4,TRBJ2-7,CASRPTGTYEQYF
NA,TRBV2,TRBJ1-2,CASSRDSPDYGYTF
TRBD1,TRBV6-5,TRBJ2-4,CATGAGGIAKNIQYF
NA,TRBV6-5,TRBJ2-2,CASSYSAGGNTGELFF
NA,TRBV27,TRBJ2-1,CASSWGAYNEQFF
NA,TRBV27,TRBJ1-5,CASSLSGAGQPQHF
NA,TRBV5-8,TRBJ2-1,CASSLGGSSYNEQFF
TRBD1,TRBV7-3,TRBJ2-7,CASSLGTGGFLSYEQYF
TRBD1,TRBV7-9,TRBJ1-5,CASSSLQGPEPQHF
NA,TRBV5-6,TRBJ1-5,CASSLASRDQPQHF
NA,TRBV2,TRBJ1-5,CASMGFLDQPQHF
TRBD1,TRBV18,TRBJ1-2,CASSKIDRGDNYGYTF
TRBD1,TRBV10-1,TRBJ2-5,CASSDKGAIETQYF
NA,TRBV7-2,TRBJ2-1,CASSLGADKLQFF
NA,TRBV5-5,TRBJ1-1,CASSLTWGAEAFF
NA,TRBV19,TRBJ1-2,CASSPLSSGTVYGYTF
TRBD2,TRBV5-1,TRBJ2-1,CASSHGGEQFF
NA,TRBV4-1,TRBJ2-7,CASSYQGGGERSSYEQYF
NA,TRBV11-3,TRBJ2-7,CASSLFSGYEQYF
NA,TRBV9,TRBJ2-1,CASSVPDGGYNEQFF
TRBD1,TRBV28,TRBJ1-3,CASSSGQIGNTIYF
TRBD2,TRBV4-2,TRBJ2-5,CASSQDDSGGAETQYF
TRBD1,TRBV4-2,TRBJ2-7,CASSLDRSGGYEQYF
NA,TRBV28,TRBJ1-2,CASRGVGPNYGYTF
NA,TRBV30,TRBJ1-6,CAWTISSPLHF
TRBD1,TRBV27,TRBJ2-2,CASSWYTGGTGELFF
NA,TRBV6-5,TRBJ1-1,CASSYTPRGAFF
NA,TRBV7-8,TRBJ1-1,CASSLGDRLGTEAFF
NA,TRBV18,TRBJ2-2,CASSPLVPGELFF
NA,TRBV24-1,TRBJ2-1,CATSGQEGNEQFF
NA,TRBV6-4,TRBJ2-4,CASSDIFGDIQYF
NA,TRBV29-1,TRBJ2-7,CSIQFGAWEQYF
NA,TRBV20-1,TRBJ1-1,CSASEGRDTEAFF
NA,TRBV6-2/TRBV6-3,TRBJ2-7,CASSYGGGNEQYF
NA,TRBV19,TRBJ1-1,CASSKQGKRMNTEAFF
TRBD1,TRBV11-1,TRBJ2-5,CASSLANLQGKETQYF
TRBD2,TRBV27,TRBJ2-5,CASSSWTSGSRRTQYF
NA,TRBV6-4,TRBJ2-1,CASSNGATNEQFF
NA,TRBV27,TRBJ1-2,CASSLFQGGYGYTF
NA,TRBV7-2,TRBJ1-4,CASSLARIGGNEKLFF
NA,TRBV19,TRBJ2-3,CASSIYGSTDTQYF